The 5 T cell receptor beta chains listed next were all sequenced from one sample in a study of T cell responses to AZD1222 COVID-19 vaccine. Method: immunoSEQ multiplex PCR; TCRdb's copy keeps in-frame clones and lacks some. This repertoire shows roughly 120,000 clones, approximately 90% found once; its top ten account for roughly 7.7%. Sequencing was performed on peripheral blood, taken on day 0 of AZD1222 vaccination. These receptors came from an adult in good health.

This clone is labeled medium-sized. The chain uses TRBV7-2 and TRBJ1-5; D gene unclear. Trimming removed 5 bases at V and 5 bases at J, with 10 bases between. Germline CDR1 is SGHTA and CDR2 is FQGNSA. The CDR3 has 13 residues. CDR3 DNA: TGTGCCAGCAGCCGTTACACCTATCAGCCCCAGCATTTT. This sequence encodes CASSRYTYQPQHF.

This clone came up once. V usage is TRBV27 and J usage is TRBJ2-7; D is uncertain. Germline V gene lookup returns CDR1 MNHEY and CDR2 SMNVEV (reference sequence). V dropped 6 bases and J dropped 2 bases, with 11 bases sitting between them. The CDR3 has 13 amino acids. Here the CDR3 reads CASRPGHTYEQYF. CDR3 nucleotides: TGTGCCAGCAGGCCGGGCCACACCTACGAGCAGTACTTC.

The genes are TRBV9 and TRBJ2-7; D remains ambiguous. V shed 0 bases and J shed 0 bases, with 10 bases lying between them. The CDR3 covers 15 residues. The germline V gene has CDR1 SGDLS and CDR2 YYNGEE. CDR3 sequence (DNA): TGTGCCAGCAGCGTAGGAAGACTTAGCTCCTACGAGCAGTACTTC. It encodes CASSVGRLSSYEQYF.

This chain links TRBV6-5 with TRBJ2-5, with 9 bases matching TRBD1. CDR3 size: 15 residues. The V segment lost 5 bases and the J segment 5 bases; nucleotides outside the gene matches: 9. The germline V gene encodes CDR1 MNHEY and CDR2 SVGAGI. The CDR3 DNA reads as TGTGCCAGCAGTCGGGGACAGGGCTTGGGGGAGACCCAGTACTTC. It yields the protein CASSRGQGLGETQYF.

The rearrangement links TRBV7-9 to TRBJ2-1, with 13 bases aligning to TRBD2. The germline gives CDR1 SEHNR, CDR2 FQNEAQ (reference sequence). The CDR3 covers 19 residues. V trimming: 5 bases; J trimming: 2 bases; junction bases outside the gene matches: 12. In nucleotides, the CDR3 is TGTGCCAGCAGCCCAAGGACTAGCGGGAGTATGTTGCCCTACAATGAGCAGTTCTTC. Translating gives CASSPRTSGSMLPYNEQFF.